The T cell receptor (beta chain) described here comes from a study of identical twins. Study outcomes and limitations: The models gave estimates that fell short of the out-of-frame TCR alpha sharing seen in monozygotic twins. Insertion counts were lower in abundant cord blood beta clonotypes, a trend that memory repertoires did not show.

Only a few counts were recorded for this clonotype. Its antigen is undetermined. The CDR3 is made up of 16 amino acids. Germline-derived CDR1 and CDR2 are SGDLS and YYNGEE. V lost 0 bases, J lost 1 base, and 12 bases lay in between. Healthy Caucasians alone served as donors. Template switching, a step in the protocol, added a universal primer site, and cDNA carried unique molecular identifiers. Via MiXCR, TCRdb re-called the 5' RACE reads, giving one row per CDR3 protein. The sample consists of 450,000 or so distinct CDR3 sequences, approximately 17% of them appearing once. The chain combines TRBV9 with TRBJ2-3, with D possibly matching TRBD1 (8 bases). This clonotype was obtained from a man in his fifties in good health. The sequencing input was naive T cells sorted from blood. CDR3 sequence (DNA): TGTGCCAGCAGCGTAGGAGCGGGACAGGGCACAGATACGCAGTATTTT. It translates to CASSVGAGQGTDTQYF.